This passage covers 15 T cell receptor beta chains from one sample sequenced in a study of T cells in Graves' hyperthyroidism and ophthalmopathy. Amplified TCR beta CDR3 regions derived from RNA transcripts. Researchers ran a first-round RT-PCR on the TCR CDR3 using the HTBI primer set. TCRdb re-called the multiplex PCR reads through MiXCR, storing one row per CDR3 protein. Of a few hundred thousand distinct CDR3 sequences in the sample, 14% were seen once. Sequenced sample: blood. The receptors derive from a middle-aged woman with Graves' hyperthyroidism.

In its sample, this clonotype was seen many times. The genes are TRBV30 and TRBJ2-7, with 10 bases matching TRBD1. Germline V CDR1 and CDR2: GTSNPN, SVGIG (reference sequence). Germline trimming cut 7 bases from V and 3 bases from J; bases unmatched to any gene: 6. CDR3 length: 13 amino acids. CDR3 DNA: TGTGCCTCCCTTCGGACAGGGGGCTACGAGCAGTACTTC. Translated, it gives CASLRTGGYEQYF.

The V and J genes are TRBV7-2 and TRBJ2-1, with 13 nucleotides matching TRBD2. Germline CDR1 is SGHTA and CDR2 is FQGNSA. CDR3 length: 20 amino acids. V shed 1 base, J shed 6 bases, and the junction held 15 bases outside the gene matches. The CDR3 region has the DNA TGTGCCAGCAGCTTAGATCCAGGGACTAGCGGGGCCGCTAACCTCAATGAGCAGTTCTTC. This translates into CASSLDPGTSGAANLNEQFF.

The CDR3 here is CASSSGTSGRFEQFF. Here the CDR3 DNA reads TGTGCCAGCTCTTCGGGGACTAGCGGGAGGTTTGAGCAGTTCTTC. This chain connects TRBV18 to TRBJ2-1; 15 nucleotides match TRBD2. Germline assignment: CDR1 KGHSH and CDR2 LQKENI. The CDR3 covers 15 residues. V gave up 6 bases and J gave up 9 bases; unmatched junction bases: 6.

This clonotype ranks as medium-sized. The genes are TRBV28 and TRBJ1-1; D not resolved. Germline lookup yields CDR1 MDHEN and CDR2 SYDVKM. The CDR3 covers 15 residues. The V end lost 5 bases, the J end lost 2 bases, and 15 bases lay between the germline ends. This CDR3 is CASSVYTDYNTEAFF. As DNA, the CDR3 is TGTGCCAGCAGTGTGTACACAGACTACAACACTGAAGCTTTCTTT.

This clonotype appeared many times. The chain uses TRBV29-1 and TRBJ2-7; D is perhaps TRBD2 (5 bases). The CDR3 extends over 12 amino acids. CDR1 is SQVTM, CDR2 ANQGSEA, per germline. Trimming shortened V by 3 bases and J by 1 base, and 7 bases separated the two germline ends. CDR3 in DNA: TGCAGCGTTGAGACGGGGTCCTACGAGCAGTACTTC. Amino acids: CSVETGSYEQYF.

At least ten counts were recorded for this clonotype. This chain joins TRBV13 and TRBJ1-1, with D possibly matching TRBD1 (5 bases). Germline lookup yields CDR1 PRHDT and CDR2 FYEKMQ (reference sequence). Trimming took off 3 bases at V and 6 bases at J, with 17 bases between the two ends. The CDR3 is 15 amino acids. CDR3 bases: TGTGCCAGCAGCTTGGGGGGGGAGTTGGGAGCTGAAGCTTTCTTT. Protein product: CASSLGGELGAEAFF.

This clonotype has ten or more counts. The chain combines TRBV9 with TRBJ1-4, with D uncertain. Deletions cut 0 bases from V and 5 bases from J, with 8 bases between. CDR1 and CDR2 (germline): SGDLS, YYNGEE. The CDR3 is made up of 14 amino acids. CDR3 loop: CASSVDGKNEKLFF. The CDR3 DNA is TGTGCCAGCAGCGTAGATGGAAAGAATGAAAAACTGTTTTTT.

This clonotype has a handful of counts. This rearrangement joins TRBV5-1 to TRBJ1-1; 9 nucleotides agree with TRBD1. Germline V CDR1 and CDR2: SGHRS, YFSETQ. The CDR3 covers 14 residues. J was trimmed by 2 bases and V by 4 bases; bases with no gene match: 3. CDR3 amino acids: CASSAQGANTEAFF. CDR3 coding DNA: TGCGCCAGCAGCGCACAGGGGGCTAACACTGAAGCTTTCTTT.

V gene TRBV20-1 combines with J gene TRBJ2-1, with D perhaps given as TRBD1 or TRBD2 (6 bases each). From germline, CDR1 is DFQATT and CDR2 SNEGSKA (reference sequence). The CDR3 runs 16 residues. The germline V and J ends were trimmed by 6 bases and 0 bases, with 18 bases remaining between them. CDR3 residues: CSAPQGRTSSYNEQFF. The CDR3, as DNA: TGCAGTGCCCCCCAGGGGAGGACAAGCTCCTACAATGAGCAGTTCTTC.

This clonotype was detected many times. V is TRBV29-1 and J is TRBJ2-1, with TRBD1 identical over 9 bases. This CDR3 has 12 amino acids. J lost 7 bases, V lost 7 bases, and 5 bases had no gene match. Germline V gene data show CDR1 as SQVTM and CDR2 as ANQGSEA. CDR3 sequence (DNA): TGCAGCGCGGGACAGGGTGGGAATGAGCAGTTCTTC. Its protein product is CSAGQGGNEQFF.

This clonotype was detected ten times or more. The chain links TRBV11-2 to TRBJ2-3; D not resolved. The germline CDR1 and CDR2 sequences are SGHAT and FQNNGV. The CDR3 is made up of 15 amino acids. V was clipped by 2 bases and J by 0 bases, with 9 bases between them. Here the CDR3 reads CASSLPLVSTDTQYF. The CDR3 region has the DNA TGTGCCAGCAGCTTACCCCTCGTAAGCACAGATACGCAGTATTTT.

The V call is TRBV28, the J call TRBJ1-5; D gene uncertain. V shed 1 base and J shed 6 bases, with 4 bases lying between them. The CDR3 spans 12 residues. Per the germline V gene, CDR1 is MDHEN and CDR2 is SYDVKM. CDR3 residues: CASSLSGQPQHF. CDR3 DNA: TGTGCCAGCAGTTTATCGGGTCAGCCCCAGCATTTT.

The rearrangement links TRBV19 to TRBJ2-3; D is possibly TRBD2 (6 bases). CDR1 LNHDA and CDR2 SQIVND come from the germline V gene (reference sequence). V lost 0 bases and J 4 bases, leaving 11 bases between the germline ends. The CDR3 totals 15 residues. The DNA for the CDR3 is TGTGCCAGTAGTATAGAGGGAGGAAGGGCAGATACGCAGTATTTT. Amino acid sequence: CASSIEGGRADTQYF.

The rearrangement joins TRBV20-1 to TRBJ2-7, with 7 bases aligning to TRBD2. After removal of 5 bases from V and 5 bases from J, the junction contained 18 bases not matched to a gene. This CDR3 is built from 16 residues. Per the germline V gene, CDR1 is DFQATT and CDR2 is SNEGSKA (reference sequence). The CDR3 nucleotides read TGCAGTGCTGGAGGAGGAGGGAGGGCCTTGGAGGACGAGCAGTACTTC. This sequence encodes CSAGGGGRALEDEQYF.

V and J are TRBV12-3 or TRBV12-4 and TRBJ2-2; 7 bases line up with TRBD1. This CDR3 region has 16 residues. The V and J ends lost 5 bases and 4 bases, in that order; junction bases with no gene match: 10. CDR3 nucleotides: TGTGCCAGCAGTCCCCGACAGGGTTTAAGCACCGGGGAGCTGTTTTTT. It yields the protein CASSPRQGLSTGELFF.